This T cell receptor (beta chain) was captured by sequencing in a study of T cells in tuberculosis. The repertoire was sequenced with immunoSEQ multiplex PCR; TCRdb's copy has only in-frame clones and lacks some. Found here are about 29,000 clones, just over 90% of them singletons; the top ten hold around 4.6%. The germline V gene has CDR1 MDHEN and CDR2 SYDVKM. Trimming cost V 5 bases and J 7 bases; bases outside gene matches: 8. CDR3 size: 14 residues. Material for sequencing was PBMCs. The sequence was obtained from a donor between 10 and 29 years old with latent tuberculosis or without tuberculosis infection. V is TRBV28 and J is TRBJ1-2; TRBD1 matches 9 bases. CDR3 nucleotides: TGTGCCAGCAGTCTACAGGGGGCTTTATTTGGCTACACCTTC. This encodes CASSLQGALFGYTF.